The text below deals with one T cell receptor beta chain. Its target antigen remains unknown. Base qualities are missing; no much larger clone stands one base away. These data originate in a study of blood T cell repertoires in COVID-19 (dated by TCRdb to about 2020). In terms of the full investigation: Collaborator samples came from the United States, Italy and Spain and covered acute and convalescent phases of COVID-19. Where available, HLA class I and class II types were taken from metadata supplied by the sample provider and were not determined by assay-based typing. The repertoires were released in a freely available public database intended as a resource for research on the immune response to SARS-CoV-2. Samples came from the ongoing ImmuneRACE study (first 160 participants) plus 1,254 subjects from 6 global collaborators. The material from the prospective study consisted of cDNA or gDNA derived from T cells, B-cell-depleted T cells, or PBMCs. The dataset comprised deeply sampled blood TCRbeta repertoires from subjects exposed to, actively infected with, or recovered from COVID-19. Nearly every sample came with metadata listing a de-identified subject ID, COVID-19 status, age in years and sex. Overall study results and their limits: The amount of clinical and demographic metadata varied by source and participant and was provided uncurated.

Relative to germline, V is missing 5 bases and J is missing 2 bases, with 5 bases of the junction outside any gene match. According to the germline V gene (reference sequence), CDR1 reads LNHDA and CDR2 reads SQIVND. Measured from the cysteine to the phenylalanine, the CDR3 is 15 residues long. Solely the CDR3 DNA is kept, with 45 bases framed from the first base. TCRbeta CDR3 regions were amplified from genomic DNA using the immunoSEQ Assay, a bias-controlled multiplex PCR. Under the source paper's analysis protocol: Within the assay, amplification of reference gene primers was used to estimate how many nucleated cells each sample contained. To quantify the absolute abundance of each unique TCRbeta CDR3 rearrangement, sequence reads were collapsed and filtered. Productive Simpson clonality was computed per sample as the square root of Simpson's diversity index over productive rearrangements. TCRdb re-hosts the immuneACCESS table, in-frame sequences only. Its copies lack some clones; in the studies checked, an unresolved V gene accounts for under half of them, and the cause for the rest is not known. V and J calls and clone size follow that table, whereas D and trimming were derived from the DNA. The sample contains a few hundred thousand clones, over 65% of them found a single time. The ten biggest clones cover about 3.5% of the sample.

Collaborating institutions collected whole blood in K2EDTA tubes following their own protocols. Collaborator samples were shipped for TCRbeta analysis as frozen whole blood, isolated PBMCs, or DNA extracted from either sample type. The sequenced sample was peripheral blood. The rearrangement combines TRBV19 with TRBJ2-7; 11 central bases correspond to TRBD2. The TCR originated in a woman older than 75 with acute or convalescent COVID-19. The CDR3 region reads CASSSSSGRTYEQYF. The nucleotide sequence reads as follows: TGTGCCAGTAGTTCCTCTAGCGGGAGGACCTACGAGCAGTACTTC. Full variable domain (CDR3 extended with the reference TRBV19 and TRBJ2-7 proteins): DGGITQSPKYLFRKEGQNVTLSCEQNLNHDAMYWYRQDPGQGLRLIYYSQIVNDFQKGDIAEGYSVSREKKESFPLTVTSAQKNPTAFYLCASSSSSGRTYEQYFGPGTRLTVT.